This TCR beta chain was obtained from a study of blood T cell repertoires in COVID-19. The ends were cut back, 6 bases at V and 5 bases at J, with 11 bases in the middle. The CDR3 sequence is 13 residues long. In germline, CDR1 is WSHSY, CDR2 SAAADI. The authors' processing: It was from reference gene primer amplification that nucleated cell counts were estimated. Data came from immunoSEQ multiplex PCR; TCRdb stores just in-frame clones and leaves some out. That table furnishes V, J and clone size, whereas the DNA furnished D and trimming. The top ten hold around 1.5% of the sample, which has approximately 200,000 clones, 80% to 90% seen once.

This TCR came from a man between 18 and 29 years old with active or convalescent COVID-19. The sample comprised peripheral blood. The genes are TRBV10-2 and TRBJ2-1, with D perhaps matching TRBD2 (6 bases). CDR3 DNA: TGCGCCAGCAGCGGGACTCAGAACAATGAGCAGTTCTTC. This codes for CASSGTQNNEQFF.